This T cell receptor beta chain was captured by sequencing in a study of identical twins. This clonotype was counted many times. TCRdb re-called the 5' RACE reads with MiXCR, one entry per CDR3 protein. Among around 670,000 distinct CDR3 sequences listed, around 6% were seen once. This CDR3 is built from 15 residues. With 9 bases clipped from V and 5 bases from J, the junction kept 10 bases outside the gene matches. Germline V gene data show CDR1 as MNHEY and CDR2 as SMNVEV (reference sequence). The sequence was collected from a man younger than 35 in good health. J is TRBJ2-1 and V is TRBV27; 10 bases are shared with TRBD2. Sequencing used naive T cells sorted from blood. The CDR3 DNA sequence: TGTGCCAGTGCCCGGTGGACTAGCGGTGACAATGAGCAGTTCTTC. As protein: CASARWTSGDNEQFF.